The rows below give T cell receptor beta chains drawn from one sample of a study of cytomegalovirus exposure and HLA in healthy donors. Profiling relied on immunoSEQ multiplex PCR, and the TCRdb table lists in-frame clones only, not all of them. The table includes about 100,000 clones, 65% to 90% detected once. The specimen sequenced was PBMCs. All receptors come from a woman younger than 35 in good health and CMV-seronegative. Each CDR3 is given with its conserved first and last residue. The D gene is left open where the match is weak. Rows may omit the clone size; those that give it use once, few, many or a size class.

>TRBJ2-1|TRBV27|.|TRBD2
TGTGCCAGCAGTTATAGCGCTAGCGGGGGGCAAGGCCCTCAGTTCTTC
CASSYSASGGQGPQFF
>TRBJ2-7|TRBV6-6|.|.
TGTGCCAGCCGTGAGGACAGAGCCTACGAGCAGTACTTC
CASREDRAYEQYF
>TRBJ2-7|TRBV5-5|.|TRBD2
TGTGCCAGCAGCTTGGTTGGCGGGGGGGCCGGCGAGCAGTACTTC
CASSLVGGGAGEQYF
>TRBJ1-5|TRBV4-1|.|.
TGCGCCAGCAGCCAAGATCCCACAGGCACCCGCAATCAGCCCCAGCATTTT
CASSQDPTGTRNQPQHF
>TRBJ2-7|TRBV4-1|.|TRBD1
TGCGCCAGCAGCCAGAGACAGGGAAGCTCCTACGAGCAGTACTTC
CASSQRQGSSYEQYF
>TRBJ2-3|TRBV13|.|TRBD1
TGTGCCAGCAGCCAAAGGACAGGTGGGGCCGCAGATACGCAGTATTTT
CASSQRTGGAADTQYF
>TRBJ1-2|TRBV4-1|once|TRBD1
TGCGCCAGCAGCCAGGGATTGCAGGGGGATGGCTACACCTTC
CASSQGLQGDGYTF
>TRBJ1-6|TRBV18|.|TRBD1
TGTGCCAGCTCACCACCAGGGGGCCGTTCACCCCTCCACTTT
CASSPPGGRSPLHF
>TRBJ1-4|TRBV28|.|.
TGTGCCAGCAGTACTTCAGGCAGGACAAGACAATTGTTTTTT
CASSTSGRTRQLFF
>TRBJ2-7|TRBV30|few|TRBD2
TGTGCCTGGAGCCGACTAGCGGGAGGCGGCGAGCAGTACTTC
CAWSRLAGGGEQYF
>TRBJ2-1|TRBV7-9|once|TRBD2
TGTTCCAGCAGCCCCTGGGCTAGCGGGAGGGAAATTTACAATGAGCAGTTCTTC
CSSSPWASGREIYNEQFF
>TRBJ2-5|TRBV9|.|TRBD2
TGTGCCAGCACTAGCGGGGATCAAGAGACCCAGTACTTC
CASTSGDQETQYF
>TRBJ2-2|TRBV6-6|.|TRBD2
TGTGCCAGCAGCTATCCTACTAGCGGGAGAACCGGGGAGCTGTTTTTT
CASSYPTSGRTGELFF
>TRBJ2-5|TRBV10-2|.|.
TGCGCCAGCAGCGAGAATTCCGGGACACCCCAAGAGACCCAGTACTTC
CASSENSGTPQETQYF
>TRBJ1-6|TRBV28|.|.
TGTGCCAGCAGCAATTTAATCCCCAACACAGGTGGATCACCCCTCCACTTT
CASSNLIPNTGGSPLHF
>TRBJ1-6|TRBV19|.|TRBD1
TGTGCCAGTAGTGGATCCCGGGACAGGGAGGCGACACCCCTCCACTTT
CASSGSRDREATPLHF
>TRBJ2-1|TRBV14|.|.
TGTGCCAGCAGCCAAGATCGCGGGAAGCAGACCTTGAGGATCGACTACCTCTACAATGAGCAGTTCTTC
CASSQDRGKQTLRIDYLYNEQFF
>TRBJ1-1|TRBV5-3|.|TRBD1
TGTGCCAGAAGCTGGGTATACAGGGGGCTTACTGAAGCTTTCTTT
CARSWVYRGLTEAFF
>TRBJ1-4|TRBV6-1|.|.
TGTGCCAGCAGTGCCAACGGAGGAAATGAAAAACTGTTTTTT
CASSANGGNEKLFF
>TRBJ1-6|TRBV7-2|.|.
TGTGCCAGCAGCTTAGGTCAGGGGCAGTATTCACCCCTCCACTTT
CASSLGQGQYSPLHF
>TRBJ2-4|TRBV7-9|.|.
TGTGCCAGCAGCTTAGGCAGACAGGCAGTAGCCAAAAACATTCAGTACTTC
CASSLGRQAVAKNIQYF
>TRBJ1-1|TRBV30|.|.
TGTGCCTGGAATCCCCGCCAGACAGCCACCACTGAAGCTTTCTTT
CAWNPRQTATTEAFF
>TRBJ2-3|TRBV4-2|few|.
TGTGCCAGCAGCCAAGGAATAGGGGACACAGATACGCAGTATTTT
CASSQGIGDTDTQYF
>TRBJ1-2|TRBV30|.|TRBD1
TGTGCCTGGAGTCCCTCGGGACAGGGATCGGCTGGCTACACCTTC
CAWSPSGQGSAGYTF
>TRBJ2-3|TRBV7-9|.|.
TGTTCCAGCAGCTTAGAGGGCGGGATGGTGGCAGATACGCAGTATTTT
CSSSLEGGMVADTQYF
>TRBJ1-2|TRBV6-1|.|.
TGTGCCAGCAGTGATCAGGGGAACTATGGCTACACCTTC
CASSDQGNYGYTF
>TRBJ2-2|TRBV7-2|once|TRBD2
TGTGCCAGCAGCTTAGGACTAGCGGGGGGGGCCGGGGAGCTGTTTTTT
CASSLGLAGGAGELFF
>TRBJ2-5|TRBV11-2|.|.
TGTGCCAGCAGCACTCACTCTCAGGGCCAAGAGACCCAGTACTTC
CASSTHSQGQETQYF
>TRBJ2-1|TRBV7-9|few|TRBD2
TGTGCCAGCAGCTTAGGTATAGCGGGAGCGCGCAATGAGCAGTTCTTC
CASSLGIAGARNEQFF
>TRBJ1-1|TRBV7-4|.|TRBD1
TGTGCCAGCAGCTCAAAGACAGGGGAAGCTTTCTTT
CASSSKTGEAFF
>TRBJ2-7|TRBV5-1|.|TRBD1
TGCGCCAGCAGCTTGGGTCAGGACAGGGTCTACTACGAGCAGTACTTC
CASSLGQDRVYYEQYF
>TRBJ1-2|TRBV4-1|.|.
TGCGCCAGCAGCCAAGAATCCATTCCGGACAGATACTATGGCTACACCTTC
CASSQESIPDRYYGYTF
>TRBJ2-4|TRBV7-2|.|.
TGTGCCAGCAGCCCGGGCGGGAAAAACATTCAGTACTTC
CASSPGGKNIQYF
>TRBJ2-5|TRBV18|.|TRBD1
TGTGCCAGCTCACAGGGGGCTCGGGAGACCCAGTACTTC
CASSQGARETQYF
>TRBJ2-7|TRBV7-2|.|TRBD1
TGTGCCAGCAGCTACGGGACAGGTGGCTACGAGCAGTACTTC
CASSYGTGGYEQYF
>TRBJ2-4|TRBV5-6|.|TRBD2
TGTGCCAGCAGCTTCGTCCGGGGGGGGGCCAAAAACATTCAGTACTTC
CASSFVRGGAKNIQYF
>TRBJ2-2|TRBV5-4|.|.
TGTGCCAGCAGCTTGGGCGGTACGAACACCGGGGAGCTGTTTTTT
CASSLGGTNTGELFF
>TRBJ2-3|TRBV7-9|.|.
TGTGCCAGCAGCTTACGAGATGTCACAGATACGCAGTATTTT
CASSLRDVTDTQYF
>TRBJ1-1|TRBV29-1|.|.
TGCAGCGTGGATTCGGGGGACACTGAAGCTTTCTTT
CSVDSGDTEAFF
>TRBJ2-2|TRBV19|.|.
TGTGCCAGTAGTATAGATGGAGGGGAAGCCTCGCACACCGGGGAGCTGTTTTTT
CASSIDGGEASHTGELFF
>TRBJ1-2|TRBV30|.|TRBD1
TGTGCCTGGAGTGTACGCTGGATAGGGGACAGGGGAGGTGGCTACACCTTC
CAWSVRWIGDRGGGYTF
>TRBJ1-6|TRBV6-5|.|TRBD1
TGTGCCAGCAGTCCCCAGGGGGGCAATTCACCCCTCCACTTT
CASSPQGGNSPLHF
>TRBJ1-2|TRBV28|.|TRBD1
TGTGCCACCAAACGGTCAACAGGGGATGGCTACACCTTC
CATKRSTGDGYTF
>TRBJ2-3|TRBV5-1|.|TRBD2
TGCGCCAGCAGCTTGGACATTAGCGGGGGTGTCGATACGCAGTATTTT
CASSLDISGGVDTQYF
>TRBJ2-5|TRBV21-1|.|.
TGTGCCAGCAGCAAACTCTTTCCGCCCCGTGGACTAGCGGAAGAGACCCAGTACTTC
CASSKLFPPRGLAEETQYF
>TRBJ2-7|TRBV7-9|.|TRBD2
TGTGCCAGCATCGCACCGGGGGGCTACGAGCAGTACTTC
CASIAPGGYEQYF
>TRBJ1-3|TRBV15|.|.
TGTGCCACCAGCCCTGTAGGAGAGAGGGTGACAAACACCATATATTTT
CATSPVGERVTNTIYF
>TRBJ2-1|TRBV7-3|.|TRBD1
TGTGCCAGCAGCCCGAGCGGGACAGGGGGATTCTGGGATGAGCAGTTCTTC
CASSPSGTGGFWDEQFF
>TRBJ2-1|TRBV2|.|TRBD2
TGTGCCAGCAGTGAGAGGCTAGCGGACCATGAGCAGTTCTTC
CASSERLADHEQFF